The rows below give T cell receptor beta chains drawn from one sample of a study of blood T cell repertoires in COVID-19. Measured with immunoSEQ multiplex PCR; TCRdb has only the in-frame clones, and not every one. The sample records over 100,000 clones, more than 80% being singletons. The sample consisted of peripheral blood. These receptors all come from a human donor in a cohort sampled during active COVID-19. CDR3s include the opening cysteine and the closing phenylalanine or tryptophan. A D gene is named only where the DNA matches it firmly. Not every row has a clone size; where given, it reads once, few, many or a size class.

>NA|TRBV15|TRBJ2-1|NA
TGTGCCACCAGCAGAGGCTTCGGTGAGCAGTTCTTC
CATSRGFGEQFF
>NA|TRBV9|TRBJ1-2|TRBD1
TGTGCCAGCAGCGAAGGGACAGTGGCTCCGGTTATCTATGGCTACACCTTC
CASSEGTVAPVIYGYTF
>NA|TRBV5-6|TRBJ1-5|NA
TGTGCCAGCAGCTTGACTGCGGGGTTCAATCAGCCCCAGCATTTT
CASSLTAGFNQPQHF
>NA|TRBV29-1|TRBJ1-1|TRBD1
TGCAGCGTTCGACAGGGGGCGAACACTGAAGCTTTCTTT
CSVRQGANTEAFF
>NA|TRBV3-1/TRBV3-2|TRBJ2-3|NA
TGTGCCAGCAGCCAAGGTCCCGGGTACCCAGATACGCAGTATTTT
CASSQGPGYPDTQYF
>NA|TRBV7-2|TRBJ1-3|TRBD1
TGTGCCAGCAGCCTAGGCCCGGGACAGTACTCTGGAAACACCATATATTTT
CASSLGPGQYSGNTIYF
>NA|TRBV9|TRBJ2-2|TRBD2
TGTGCCAGCAGCGGAGGAGGGACTAGCTGGTCGACCGGGGAGCTGTTTTTT
CASSGGGTSWSTGELFF
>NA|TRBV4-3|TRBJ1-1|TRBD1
TGCGCCAGCAGCCAAGACTCTTGGACGAGGGGGCTGGAGGCTTTCTTT
CASSQDSWTRGLEAFF
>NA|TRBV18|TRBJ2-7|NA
TGTGCCAGCTCACCCACTGCCTCCTACGAGCAGTACTTC
CASSPTASYEQYF
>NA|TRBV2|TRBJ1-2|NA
TGTGCCAGCAGATCAGGGAGGGAAGGCTACACCTTC
CASRSGREGYTF
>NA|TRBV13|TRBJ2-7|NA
TGTGCCAGCAGCTTCACCCTTCTTAGCAACGAGCAGTACTTC
CASSFTLLSNEQYF
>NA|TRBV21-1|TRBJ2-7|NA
TGTGCCAGCATCCTAAAGCGGAGATACTACGAGCAGTACTTC
CASILKRRYYEQYF
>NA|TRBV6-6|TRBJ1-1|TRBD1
TGTGCCAGCACCAGGACAGGGGGCTACTCTGAAGCTTTCTTT
CASTRTGGYSEAFF
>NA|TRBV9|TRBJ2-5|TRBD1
TGTGCCAGCAGGGCTGGGACAGGGACCGGGGAGACCCAGTACTTC
CASRAGTGTGETQYF
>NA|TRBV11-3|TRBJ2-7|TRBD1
TGTGCCAGCAGCGCGAGAGGGACAGATACCTACGAGCAGTACTTC
CASSARGTDTYEQYF
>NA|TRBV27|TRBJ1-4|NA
TGTGCCAGCAGCCTGGTGGGGCTAAATGAAAAACTGTTTTTT
CASSLVGLNEKLFF
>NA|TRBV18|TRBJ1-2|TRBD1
TGTGCCAGCTCACCACAACCGGGACAGGGTTGGGTCAACTATGGCTACACCTTC
CASSPQPGQGWVNYGYTF
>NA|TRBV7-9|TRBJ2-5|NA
TGTGCCAGCAGTGAAGTCGGGGAGATCCAGTACTTC
CASSEVGEIQYF
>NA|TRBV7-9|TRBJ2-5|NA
TGTGCCAGCAGCTTCGGACAGAAACAAGAGACCCAGTACTTC
CASSFGQKQETQYF
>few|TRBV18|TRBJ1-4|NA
TGTGCCAGCTCACCAGATGCGAATGAAAAACTGTTTTTT
CASSPDANEKLFF
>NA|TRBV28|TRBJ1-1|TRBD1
TGTGCCAGCAGTCCAGTGGGACAGGGAAGATACACTGAAGCTTTCTTT
CASSPVGQGRYTEAFF
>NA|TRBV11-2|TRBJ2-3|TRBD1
TGTGCCAGCAGCTTATTGGGACAGGGCACAGATACGCAGTATTTT
CASSLLGQGTDTQYF
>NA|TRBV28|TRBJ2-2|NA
TGTGCCAGCCCGCCCCAGGGTTCTAACACCGGGGAGCTGTTTTTT
CASPPQGSNTGELFF
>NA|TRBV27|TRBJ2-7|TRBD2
TGTGCCAGCAGCCCACTAGCGGGAGCATACTACGAGCAGTACTTC
CASSPLAGAYYEQYF
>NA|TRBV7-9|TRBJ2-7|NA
TGTGCCAGCAGCCCTTCGGCAGGGCAAGAGCAGTACTTC
CASSPSAGQEQYF
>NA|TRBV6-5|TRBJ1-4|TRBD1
TGTGCCAGCAGTTACTCGAAACAGGGGAGGGAAAAACTGTTTTTT
CASSYSKQGREKLFF
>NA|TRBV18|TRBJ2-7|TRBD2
TGTGCCAGCTCACGTAGCGGGGTCTACGAGCAGTACTTC
CASSRSGVYEQYF
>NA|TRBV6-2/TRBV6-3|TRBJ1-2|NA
TGTGCCAGCAGCCCTCCCGGGGGTGGCTACACCTTC
CASSPPGGGYTF
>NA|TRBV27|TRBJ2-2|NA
TGTGCCAGCACCCCGCTGGGGCGTGGCGGGGAGCTGTTTTTT
CASTPLGRGGELFF
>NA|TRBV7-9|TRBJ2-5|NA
TGTGCCAGCAGCTCGACTGGGGGGATAGAAGAGACCCAGTACTTC
CASSSTGGIEETQYF
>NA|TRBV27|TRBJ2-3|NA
TGTGCCAGCAGTTTATCTCAGGCTCCCATAGATACGCAGTATTTT
CASSLSQAPIDTQYF
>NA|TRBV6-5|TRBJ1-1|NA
TGTGCCAGCAGATATAGACAGATGAACACTGAAGCTTTCTTT
CASRYRQMNTEAFF
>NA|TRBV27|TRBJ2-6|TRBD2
TGTGCCAGCAGAGGCGGGACTAGCTGGAACTCTGGGGCCAACGTCCTGACTTTC
CASRGGTSWNSGANVLTF
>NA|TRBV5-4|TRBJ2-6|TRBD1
TGTGCCAGCAGCTTGGCCCTGACAGGGAATGGGGCCAACGTCCTGACTTTC
CASSLALTGNGANVLTF
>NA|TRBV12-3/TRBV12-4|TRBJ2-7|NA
TGTGCCAGCAGTTTATGGGAGGCCTACGAGCAGTACTTC
CASSLWEAYEQYF
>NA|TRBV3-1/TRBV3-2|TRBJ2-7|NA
TGTGCCAGCAGCCAAGATCTTGGAGTCTACGAGCAGTACTTC
CASSQDLGVYEQYF
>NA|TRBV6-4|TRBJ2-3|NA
TGTGCCAGCAGCCCTCGTAGCGGAGCCACAGATACGCAGTATTTT
CASSPRSGATDTQYF
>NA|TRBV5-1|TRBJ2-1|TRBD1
TGCGCCAGCAGCCTGGGGACAGCCAATGAGCAGTTCTTC
CASSLGTANEQFF
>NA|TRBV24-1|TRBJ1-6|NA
TGTGCCACCAGTGCGAGCTCCTATAATTCACCCCTCCACTTT
CATSASSYNSPLHF
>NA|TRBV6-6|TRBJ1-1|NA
TGTGCCAGCAGTTACCCCAGTGGAGGCATGAACACTGAAGCTTTCTTT
CASSYPSGGMNTEAFF
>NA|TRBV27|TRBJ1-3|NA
TGTGCCAGCAGTCTAACAGGGTCTGGAAACACCATATATTTT
CASSLTGSGNTIYF
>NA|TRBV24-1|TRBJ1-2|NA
TGTGCCACCAGTGCAGGTACGATCCATGGCTACACCTTC
CATSAGTIHGYTF
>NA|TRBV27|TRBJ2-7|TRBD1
TGTGCCAGCAAGGGACCGGGACAGGCTACCTACGAGCAGTACTTC
CASKGPGQATYEQYF
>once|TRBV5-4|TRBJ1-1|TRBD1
TGTGCCAGCAGCTTTCCAGGGGGCACCACTGAAGCTTTCTTT
CASSFPGGTTEAFF
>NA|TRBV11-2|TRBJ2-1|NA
TGTGCCAGCAGCTTAGACTCTTACAATGAGCAGTTCTTC
CASSLDSYNEQFF
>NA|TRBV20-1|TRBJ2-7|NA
TGCAGTGCTAGTGTACCGGGTCTTTCCTACGAGCAGTACTTC
CSASVPGLSYEQYF
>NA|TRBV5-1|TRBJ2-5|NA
TGCGCCAGCAGCCGCTCCGGGACACCTAAAGAAGAGACCCAGTACTTC
CASSRSGTPKEETQYF
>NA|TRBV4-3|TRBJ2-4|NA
TGCGCCAGCAGCCAAGATCACGGGGGCAAAAACATTCAGTACTTC
CASSQDHGGKNIQYF
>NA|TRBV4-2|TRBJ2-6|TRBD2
TGTGCCAGCAGCCAGAAGACTAGCGGGAGGTCTTCTGGGGCCAACGTCCTGACTTTC
CASSQKTSGRSSGANVLTF